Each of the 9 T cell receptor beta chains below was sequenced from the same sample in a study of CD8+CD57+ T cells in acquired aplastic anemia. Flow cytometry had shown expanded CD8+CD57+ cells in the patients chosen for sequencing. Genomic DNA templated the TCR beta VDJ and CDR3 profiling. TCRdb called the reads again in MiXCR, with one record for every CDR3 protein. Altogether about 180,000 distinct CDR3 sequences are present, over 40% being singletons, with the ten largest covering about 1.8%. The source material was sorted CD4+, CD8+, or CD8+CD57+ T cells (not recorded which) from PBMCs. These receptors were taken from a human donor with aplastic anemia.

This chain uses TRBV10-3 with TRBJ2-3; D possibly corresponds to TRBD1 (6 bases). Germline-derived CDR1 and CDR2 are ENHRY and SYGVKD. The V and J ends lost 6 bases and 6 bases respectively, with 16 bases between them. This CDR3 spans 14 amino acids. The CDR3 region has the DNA TGTGCCATCAGCGATACAGGGTTAGCGGATACGCAGTATTTT. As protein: CAISDTGLADTQYF.

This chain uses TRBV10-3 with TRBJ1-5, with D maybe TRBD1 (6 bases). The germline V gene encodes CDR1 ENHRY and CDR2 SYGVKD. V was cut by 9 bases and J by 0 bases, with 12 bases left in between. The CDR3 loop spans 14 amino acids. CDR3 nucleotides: TGTGCCATTTCACAGGGTAATAGCAATCAGCCCCAGCATTTT. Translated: CAISQGNSNQPQHF.

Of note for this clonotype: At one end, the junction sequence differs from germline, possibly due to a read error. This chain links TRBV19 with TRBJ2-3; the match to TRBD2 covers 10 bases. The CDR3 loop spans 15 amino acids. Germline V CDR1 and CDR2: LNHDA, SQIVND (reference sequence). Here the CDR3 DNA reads TGTGCCAGTAGTAGTACTAGCGGGGTCCACAGATACGCAGTATTT. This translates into CASSSTSGVHRYAVF.

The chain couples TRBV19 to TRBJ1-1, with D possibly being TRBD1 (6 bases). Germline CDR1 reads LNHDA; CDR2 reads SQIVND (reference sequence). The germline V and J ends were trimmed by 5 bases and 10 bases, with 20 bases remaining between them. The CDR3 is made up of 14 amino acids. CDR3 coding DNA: TGTGCCAGTAGTTCCCGAACGACAGGAGGTGCAGCTTTCTTT. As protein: CASSSRTTGGAAFF.

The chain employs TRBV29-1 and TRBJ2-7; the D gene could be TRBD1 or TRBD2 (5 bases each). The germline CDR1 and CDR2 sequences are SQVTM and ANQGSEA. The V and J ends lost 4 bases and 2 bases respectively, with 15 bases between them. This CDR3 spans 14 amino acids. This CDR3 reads CSVVGEWKAYEQYF. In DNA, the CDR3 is TGCAGCGTTGTGGGGGAATGGAAAGCCTACGAGCAGTACTTC.

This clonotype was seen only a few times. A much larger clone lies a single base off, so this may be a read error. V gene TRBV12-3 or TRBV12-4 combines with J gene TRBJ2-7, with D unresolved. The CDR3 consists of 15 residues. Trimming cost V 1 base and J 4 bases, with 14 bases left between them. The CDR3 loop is CASSLEESLGYEQYF. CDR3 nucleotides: TGTGCCAGCAGTTTAGAGGAATCGCTTGGATACGAGCAGTACTTC.

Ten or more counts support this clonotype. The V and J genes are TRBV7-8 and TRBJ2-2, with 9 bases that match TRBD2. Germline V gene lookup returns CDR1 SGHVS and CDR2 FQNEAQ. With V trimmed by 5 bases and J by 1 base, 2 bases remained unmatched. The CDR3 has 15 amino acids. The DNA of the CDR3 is TGTGCCAGCAGCCTTAGCGGGGGGAACACCGGGGAGCTGTTTTTT. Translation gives CASSLSGGNTGELFF.

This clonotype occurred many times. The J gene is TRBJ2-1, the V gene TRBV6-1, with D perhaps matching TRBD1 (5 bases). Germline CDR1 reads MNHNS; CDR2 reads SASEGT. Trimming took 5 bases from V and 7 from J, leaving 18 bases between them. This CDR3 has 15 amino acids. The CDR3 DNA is TGTGCCAGCAGTCGAACGACACAGGCGGCGAATGAGCAGTTCTTC. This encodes CASSRTTQAANEQFF.

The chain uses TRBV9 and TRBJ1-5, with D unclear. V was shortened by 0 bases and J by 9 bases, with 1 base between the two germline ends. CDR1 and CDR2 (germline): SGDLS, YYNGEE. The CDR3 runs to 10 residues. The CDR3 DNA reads TGTGCCAGCAGCGTAGTGCCCCAGCATTTT. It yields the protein CASSVVPQHF.